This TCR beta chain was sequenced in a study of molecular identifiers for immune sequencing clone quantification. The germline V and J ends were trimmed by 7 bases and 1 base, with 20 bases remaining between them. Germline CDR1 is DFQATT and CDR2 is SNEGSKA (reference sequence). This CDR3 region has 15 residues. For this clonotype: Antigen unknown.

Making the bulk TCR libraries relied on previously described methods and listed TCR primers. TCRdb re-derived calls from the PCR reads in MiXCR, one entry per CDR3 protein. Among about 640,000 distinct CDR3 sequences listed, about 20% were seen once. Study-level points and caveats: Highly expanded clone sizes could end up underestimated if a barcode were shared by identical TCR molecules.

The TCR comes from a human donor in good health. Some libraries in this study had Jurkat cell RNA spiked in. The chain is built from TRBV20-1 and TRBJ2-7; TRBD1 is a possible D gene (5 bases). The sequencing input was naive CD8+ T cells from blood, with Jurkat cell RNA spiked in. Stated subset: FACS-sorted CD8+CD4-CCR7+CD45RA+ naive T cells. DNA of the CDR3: TGCAGTGGGACCCAAAGGGGCACCCTATCCTACGAGCAGTACTTC. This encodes CSGTQRGTLSYEQYF.